This T cell receptor beta chain was identified during a study of shared clonotypes between healthy human individuals. With V trimmed by 2 bases and J by 5 bases, 5 bases remained unmatched. The germline CDR1 and CDR2 sequences are SGHTA and FQGNSA. There are 14 residues in the CDR3. Both subsets, CD45RA+ naive and CD45RA-negative memory, were split from the CD4+ cells. Measured with immunoSEQ multiplex PCR; TCRdb has only the in-frame clones, and not every one. The sample lists some 2,500,000 clones; 80% to 95% were seen once. The chain is built from TRBV7-2 and TRBJ1-2, with 7 bases lining up with TRBD1. This sequence was found in a man aged 18 to 35 in good health. Some clones in this sample may be carry-over from other donors' samples. Sequenced: naive CD4+ T cells from PBMCs. Specified subset: CD45RA+ positively selected. The CDR3 region has the DNA TGTGCCAGCAGCTTATCGACAGGGAAATATGGCTACACCTTC. Translated, it gives CASSLSTGKYGYTF.